This T cell receptor (beta chain) was sequenced during a study of control samples from healthy donors and cancer patients. The CDR3 contains 12 residues. V lost 5 bases and J 3 bases, leaving 8 bases between the germline ends. CDR1 is SGHRS and CDR2 is YFSETQ in the germline V gene. Clones were sequenced by immunoSEQ multiplex PCR, and TCRdb holds only the in-frame ones, with some missing. The table has approximately 120,000 clones, about 90% seen once. The chain is built from TRBV5-1 and TRBJ1-1; unclear D gene. The source material was blood. The sequence was obtained from a man younger than 35 in good health. CDR3 nucleotides: TGCGCCAGCAGGAGCAGCTACACTGAAGCTTTCTTT. Amino acids: CASRSSYTEAFF.